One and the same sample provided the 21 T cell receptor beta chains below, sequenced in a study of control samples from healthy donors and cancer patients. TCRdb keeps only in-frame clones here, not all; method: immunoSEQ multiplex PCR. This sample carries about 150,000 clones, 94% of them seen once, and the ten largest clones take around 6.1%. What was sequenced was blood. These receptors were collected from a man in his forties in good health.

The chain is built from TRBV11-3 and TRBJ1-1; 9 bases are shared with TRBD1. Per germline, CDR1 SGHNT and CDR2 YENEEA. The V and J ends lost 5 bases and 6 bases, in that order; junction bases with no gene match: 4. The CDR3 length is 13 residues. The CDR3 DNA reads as TGTGCCAGCAGCCCACGGACAGGGGCTGAAGCTTTCTTT. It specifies CASSPRTGAEAFF.

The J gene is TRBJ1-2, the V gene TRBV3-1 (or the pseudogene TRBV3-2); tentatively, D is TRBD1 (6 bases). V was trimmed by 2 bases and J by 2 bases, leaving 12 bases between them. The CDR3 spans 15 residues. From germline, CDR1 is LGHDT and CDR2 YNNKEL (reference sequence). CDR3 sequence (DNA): TGTGCCAGCAGCCAACGGGGGGCCCCCAACTATGGCTACACCTTC. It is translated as CASSQRGAPNYGYTF.

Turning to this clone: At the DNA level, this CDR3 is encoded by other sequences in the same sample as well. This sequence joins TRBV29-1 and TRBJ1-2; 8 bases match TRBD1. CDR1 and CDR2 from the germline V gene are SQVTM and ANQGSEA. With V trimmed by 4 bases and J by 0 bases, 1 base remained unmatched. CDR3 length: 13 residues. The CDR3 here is CSVGQGTNYGYTF. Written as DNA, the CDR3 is TGCAGCGTTGGACAGGGGACTAACTATGGCTACACCTTC.

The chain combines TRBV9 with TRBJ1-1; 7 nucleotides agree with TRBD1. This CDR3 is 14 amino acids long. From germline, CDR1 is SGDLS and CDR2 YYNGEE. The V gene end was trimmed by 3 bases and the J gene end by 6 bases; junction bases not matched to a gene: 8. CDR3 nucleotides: TGTGCCAGCAGCGCCCTGACAGGGAGGTCTGAAGCTTTCTTT. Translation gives CASSALTGRSEAFF.

CDR3 region: CASSVGQAGLHEQYF. CDR3 bases: TGTGCCAGCAGCGTAGGTCAGGCCGGCCTCCACGAGCAGTACTTC. V gene TRBV9 combines with J gene TRBJ2-7; the D is unclear. The V gene's germline CDR1 is SGDLS and CDR2 YYNGEE. This CDR3 region has 15 residues. The V and J ends lost 0 bases and 5 bases respectively, with 15 bases between them.

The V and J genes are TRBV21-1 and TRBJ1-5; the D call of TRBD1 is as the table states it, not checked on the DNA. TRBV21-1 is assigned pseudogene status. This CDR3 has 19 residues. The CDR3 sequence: CASSKALRQGACSNQPQHF. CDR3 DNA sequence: TGTGCCAGCAGCAAAGCGCTGCGACAGGGGGCGTGTAGCAATCAGCCCCAGCATTTT.

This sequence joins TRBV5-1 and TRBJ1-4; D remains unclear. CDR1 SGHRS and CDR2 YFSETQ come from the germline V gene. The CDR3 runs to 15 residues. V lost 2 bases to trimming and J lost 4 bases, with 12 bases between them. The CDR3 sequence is CASSLNLAGNEKLFF. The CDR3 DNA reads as TGCGCCAGCAGCTTAAACCTCGCGGGTAATGAAAAACTGTTTTTT.

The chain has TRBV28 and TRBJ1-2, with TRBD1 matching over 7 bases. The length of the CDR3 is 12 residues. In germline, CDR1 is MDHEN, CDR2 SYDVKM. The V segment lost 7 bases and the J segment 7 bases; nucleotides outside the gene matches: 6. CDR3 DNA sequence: TGTGCCAGCACAGGGGGGTGGTTTGGCTACACCTTC. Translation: CASTGGWFGYTF.

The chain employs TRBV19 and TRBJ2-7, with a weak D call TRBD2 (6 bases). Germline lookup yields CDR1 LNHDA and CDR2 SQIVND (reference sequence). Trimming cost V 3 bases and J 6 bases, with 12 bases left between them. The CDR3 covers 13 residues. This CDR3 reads CASSILEGREQYF. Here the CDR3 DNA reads TGTGCCAGTAGTATTCTGGAGGGTCGCGAGCAGTACTTC.

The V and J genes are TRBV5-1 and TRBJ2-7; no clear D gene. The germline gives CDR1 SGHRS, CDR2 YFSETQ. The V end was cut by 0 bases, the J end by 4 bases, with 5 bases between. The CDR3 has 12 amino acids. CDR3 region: CASSLDQYEQYF. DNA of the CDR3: TGCGCCAGCAGCTTGGACCAGTACGAGCAGTACTTC.

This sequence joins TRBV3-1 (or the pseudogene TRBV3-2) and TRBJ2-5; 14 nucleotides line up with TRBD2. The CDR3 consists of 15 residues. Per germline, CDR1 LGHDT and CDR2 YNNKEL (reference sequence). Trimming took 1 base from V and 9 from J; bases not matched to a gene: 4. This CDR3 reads CASSQAKGLAGAQYF. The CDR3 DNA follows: TGTGCCAGCAGCCAAGCTAAGGGACTAGCGGGGGCCCAGTACTTC.

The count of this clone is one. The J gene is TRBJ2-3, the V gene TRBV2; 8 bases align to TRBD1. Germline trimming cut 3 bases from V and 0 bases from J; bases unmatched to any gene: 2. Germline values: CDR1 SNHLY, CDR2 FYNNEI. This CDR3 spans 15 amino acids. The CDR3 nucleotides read TGTGCCAGCAGTGAGCAGGGGGCTAGCACAGATACGCAGTATTTT. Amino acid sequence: CASSEQGASTDTQYF.

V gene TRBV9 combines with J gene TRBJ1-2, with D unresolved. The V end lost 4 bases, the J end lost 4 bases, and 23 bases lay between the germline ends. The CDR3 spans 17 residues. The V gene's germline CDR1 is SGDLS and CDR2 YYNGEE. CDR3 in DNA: TGTGCCAGCAGCCCCGCACGGGCGGCTTGGCGGGGCTATGGCTACACCTTC. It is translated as CASSPARAAWRGYGYTF.

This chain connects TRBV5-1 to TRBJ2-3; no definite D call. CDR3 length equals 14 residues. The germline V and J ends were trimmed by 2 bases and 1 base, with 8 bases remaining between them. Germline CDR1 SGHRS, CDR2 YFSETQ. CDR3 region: CASSLVTGTDTQYF. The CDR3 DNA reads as TGCGCCAGCAGCTTAGTTACAGGCACAGATACGCAGTATTTT.

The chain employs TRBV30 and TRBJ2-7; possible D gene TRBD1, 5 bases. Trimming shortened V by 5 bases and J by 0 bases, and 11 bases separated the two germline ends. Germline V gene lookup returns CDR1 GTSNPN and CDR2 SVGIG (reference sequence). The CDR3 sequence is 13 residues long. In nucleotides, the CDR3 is TGTGCCTGGGCCGTAGGGGACTCCTACGAGCAGTACTTC. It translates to CAWAVGDSYEQYF. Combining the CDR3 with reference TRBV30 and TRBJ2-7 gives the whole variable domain SQTIHQWPATLVQPVGSPLSLECTVEGTSNPNLYWYRQAAGRGLQLLFYSVGIGQISSEVPQNLSASRPQDRQFILSSKKLLLSDSGFYLCAWAVGDSYEQYFGPGTRLTVT.

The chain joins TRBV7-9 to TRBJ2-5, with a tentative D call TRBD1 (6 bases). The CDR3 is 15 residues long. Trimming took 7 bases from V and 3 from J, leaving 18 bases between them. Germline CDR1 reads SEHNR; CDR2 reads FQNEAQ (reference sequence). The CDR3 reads CASTGKTGHKETQYF. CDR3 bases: TGTGCCAGCACCGGAAAGACAGGACACAAAGAGACCCAGTACTTC.

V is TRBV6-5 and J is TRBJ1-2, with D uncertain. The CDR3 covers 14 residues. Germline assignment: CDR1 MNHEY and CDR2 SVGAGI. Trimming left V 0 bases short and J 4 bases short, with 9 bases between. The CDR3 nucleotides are TGTGCCAGCAGTTACTCGCCATGGACCTATGGCTACACCTTC. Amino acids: CASSYSPWTYGYTF.

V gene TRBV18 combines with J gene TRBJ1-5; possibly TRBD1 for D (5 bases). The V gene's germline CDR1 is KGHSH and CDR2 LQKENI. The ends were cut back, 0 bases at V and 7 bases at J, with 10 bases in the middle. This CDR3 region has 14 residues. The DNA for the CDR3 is TGTGCCAGCTCACCACCCTCCGGGGGACAGCCCCAGCATTTT. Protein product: CASSPPSGGQPQHF.

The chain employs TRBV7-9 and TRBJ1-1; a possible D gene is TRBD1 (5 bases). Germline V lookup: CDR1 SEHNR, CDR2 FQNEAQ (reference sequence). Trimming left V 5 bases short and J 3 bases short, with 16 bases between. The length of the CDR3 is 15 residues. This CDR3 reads CASSPGNRLHTEAFF. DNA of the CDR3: TGTGCCAGCAGCCCCGGAAACAGGCTCCACACTGAAGCTTTCTTT.

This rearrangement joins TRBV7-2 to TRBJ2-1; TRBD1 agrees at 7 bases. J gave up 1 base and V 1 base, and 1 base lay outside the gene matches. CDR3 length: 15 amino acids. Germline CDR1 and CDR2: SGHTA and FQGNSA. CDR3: CASSLGGQSYNEQFF. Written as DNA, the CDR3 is TGTGCCAGCAGCTTAGGGGGACAGTCCTACAATGAGCAGTTCTTC.

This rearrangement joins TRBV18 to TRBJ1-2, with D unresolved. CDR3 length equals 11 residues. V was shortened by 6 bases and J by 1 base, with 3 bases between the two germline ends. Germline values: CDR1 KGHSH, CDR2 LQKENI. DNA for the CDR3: TGTGCCAGCTCGGATAACTATGGCTACACCTTC. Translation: CASSDNYGYTF.